This paragraph covers one T cell receptor (beta chain) sequence. Authors' data handling: From reference gene primer amplification, estimates of nucleated cell counts were derived. The table came from immunoSEQ multiplex PCR; TCRdb's copy has only in-frame clones and leaves some out. The DNA gave D and trimming, while V, J and clone size come from that table. The table has approximately 97,000 clones, about nine tenths seen once. The sample belongs to a study of blood T cell repertoires in COVID-19. As for the study in general: Acute and convalescent COVID-19 specimens originated in the United States, Italy and Spain. From T cells, B-cell-depleted T cells, or PBMCs came the material, which was cDNA or gDNA.

The CDR3 covers 14 residues. Germline CDR1 reads SNHLY; CDR2 reads FYNNEI. V was cut by 6 bases and J by 5 bases, with 14 bases left in between. The source of this sequence is a man in his sixties with acute or convalescent COVID-19. This sequence joins TRBV2 and TRBJ2-1; D possibly corresponds to TRBD2 (6 bases). Sequencing was performed on peripheral blood. CDR3 sequence reads: CASSPRAGNNEQFF. The CDR3 nucleotides are TGTGCCAGCAGCCCCCGGGCGGGGAACAATGAGCAGTTCTTC. Variable domain in full (rest from reference TRBV2 and TRBJ2-1): EPEVTQTPSHQVTQMGQEVILRCVPISNHLYFYWYRQILGQKVEFLVSFYNNEISEKSEIFDDQFSVERPDGSNFTLKIRSTKLEDSAMYFCASSPRAGNNEQFFGPGTRLTVL.